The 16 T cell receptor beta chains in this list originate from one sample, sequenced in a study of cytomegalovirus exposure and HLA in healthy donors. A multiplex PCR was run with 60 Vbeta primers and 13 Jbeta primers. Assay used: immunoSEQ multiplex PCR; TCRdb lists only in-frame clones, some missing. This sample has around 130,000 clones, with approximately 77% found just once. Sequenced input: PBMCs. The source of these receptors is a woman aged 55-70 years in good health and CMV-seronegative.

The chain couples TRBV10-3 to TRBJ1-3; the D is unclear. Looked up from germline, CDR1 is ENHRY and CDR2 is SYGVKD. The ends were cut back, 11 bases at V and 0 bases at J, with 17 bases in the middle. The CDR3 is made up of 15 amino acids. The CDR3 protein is CASHGWESSGNTIYF. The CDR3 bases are TGTGCCTCCCACGGGTGGGAGAGCTCTGGAAACACCATATATTTT.

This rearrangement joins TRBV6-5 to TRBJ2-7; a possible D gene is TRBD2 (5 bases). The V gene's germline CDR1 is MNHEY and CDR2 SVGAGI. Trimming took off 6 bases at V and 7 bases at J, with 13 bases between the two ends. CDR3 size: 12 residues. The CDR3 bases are TGTGCCAGCAGCCAATTGGGGAGAGAGCAGTACTTC. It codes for CASSQLGREQYF.

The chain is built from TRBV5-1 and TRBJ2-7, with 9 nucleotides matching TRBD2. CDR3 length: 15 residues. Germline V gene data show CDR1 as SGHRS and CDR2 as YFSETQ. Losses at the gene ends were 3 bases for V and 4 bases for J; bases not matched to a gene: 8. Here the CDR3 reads CASSSNSGSGYEQYF. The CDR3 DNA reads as TGCGCCAGCAGCTCCAATAGCGGGAGTGGGTACGAGCAGTACTTC.

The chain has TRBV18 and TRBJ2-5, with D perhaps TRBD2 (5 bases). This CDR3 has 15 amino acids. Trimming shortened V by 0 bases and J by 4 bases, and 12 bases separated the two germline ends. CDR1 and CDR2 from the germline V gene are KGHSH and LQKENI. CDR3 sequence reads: CASSPPVKGAETQYF. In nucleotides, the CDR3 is TGTGCCAGCTCACCACCGGTTAAGGGAGCAGAGACCCAGTACTTC.

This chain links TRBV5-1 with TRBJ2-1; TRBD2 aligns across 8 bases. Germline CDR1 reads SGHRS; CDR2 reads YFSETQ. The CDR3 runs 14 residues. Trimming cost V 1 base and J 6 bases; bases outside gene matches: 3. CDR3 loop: CASSLYLAGNEQFF. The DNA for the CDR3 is TGCGCCAGCAGCTTGTATCTAGCGGGCAATGAGCAGTTCTTC.

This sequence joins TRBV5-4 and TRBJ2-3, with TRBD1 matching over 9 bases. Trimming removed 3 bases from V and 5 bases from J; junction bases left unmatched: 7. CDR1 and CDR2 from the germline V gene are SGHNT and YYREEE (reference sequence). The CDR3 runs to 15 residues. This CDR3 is CASSWKTGGGDTQYF. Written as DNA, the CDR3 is TGTGCCAGCAGCTGGAAGACAGGGGGAGGAGATACGCAGTATTTT.

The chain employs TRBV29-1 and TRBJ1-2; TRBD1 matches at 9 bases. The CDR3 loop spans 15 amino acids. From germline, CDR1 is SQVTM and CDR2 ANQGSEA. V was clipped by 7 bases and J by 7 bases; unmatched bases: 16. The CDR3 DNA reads TGCAGCGCACCATTGCCGGGACAGGGAAGGGTTGGCTACACCTTC. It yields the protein CSAPLPGQGRVGYTF.

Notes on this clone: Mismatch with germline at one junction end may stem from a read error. The CDR3 loop is CASSLGFSGGAGRETQYF. The DNA of the CDR3 is TGTGCTAGCAGCTTAGGTTTTAGCGGGGGGGCCGGTCGAGAGACCCAGTACTTC. V and J are TRBV7-7 and TRBJ2-5; 11 positions agree with TRBD2. Germline CDR1 reads SSHAT; CDR2 reads FNYEAQ (reference sequence). The CDR3 runs 18 residues.

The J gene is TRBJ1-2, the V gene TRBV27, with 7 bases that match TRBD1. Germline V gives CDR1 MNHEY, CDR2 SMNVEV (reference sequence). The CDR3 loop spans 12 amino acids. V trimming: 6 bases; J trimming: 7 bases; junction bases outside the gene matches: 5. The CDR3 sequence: CASRRQGGGYTF. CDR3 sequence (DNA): TGTGCCAGCAGGAGACAGGGCGGTGGCTACACCTTC.

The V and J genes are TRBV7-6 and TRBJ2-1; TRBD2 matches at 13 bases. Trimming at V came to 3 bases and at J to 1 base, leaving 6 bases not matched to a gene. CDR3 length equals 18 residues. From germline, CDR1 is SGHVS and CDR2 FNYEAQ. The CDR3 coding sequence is TGTGCCAGCAGCTTGACTAGCGGGGGGCCCGTTTCCTACAATGAGCAGTTCTTC. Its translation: CASSLTSGGPVSYNEQFF.

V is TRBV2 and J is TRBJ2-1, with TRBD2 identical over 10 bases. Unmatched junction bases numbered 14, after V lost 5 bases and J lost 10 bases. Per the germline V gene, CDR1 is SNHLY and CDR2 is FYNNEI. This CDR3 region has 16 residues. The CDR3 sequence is CASSPPLTGLANEQFF. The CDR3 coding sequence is TGTGCCAGCAGTCCCCCCTTAACGGGACTAGCGAACGAGCAGTTCTTC.

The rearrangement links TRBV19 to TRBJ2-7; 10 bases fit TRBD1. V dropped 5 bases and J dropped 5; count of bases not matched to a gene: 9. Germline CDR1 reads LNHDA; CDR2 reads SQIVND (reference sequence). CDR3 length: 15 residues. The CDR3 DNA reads TGTGCCAGTAGTCCCTACAGGGACAGGGGCCACGAGCAGTACTTC. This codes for CASSPYRDRGHEQYF.

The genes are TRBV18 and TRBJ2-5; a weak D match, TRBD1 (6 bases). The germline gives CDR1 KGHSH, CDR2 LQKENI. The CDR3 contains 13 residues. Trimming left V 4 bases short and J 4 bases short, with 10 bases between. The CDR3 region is CASSLQGGETQYF. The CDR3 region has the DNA TGTGCCAGCTCACTACAGGGTGGAGAGACCCAGTACTTC.

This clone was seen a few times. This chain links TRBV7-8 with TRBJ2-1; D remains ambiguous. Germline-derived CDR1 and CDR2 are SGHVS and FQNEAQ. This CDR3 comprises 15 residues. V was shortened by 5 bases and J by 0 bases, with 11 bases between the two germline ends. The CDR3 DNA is TGTGCCAGCAGCAAACTCGTAAGCTCCTACAATGAGCAGTTCTTC. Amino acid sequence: CASSKLVSSYNEQFF.

The CDR3 nucleotides read TGCGCCAGCAACCGGGACAGGGGGCCCAACGAGCAGTACTTC. Its protein product is CASNRDRGPNEQYF. The V and J genes are TRBV5-1 and TRBJ2-7, with TRBD1 matching over 12 bases. The CDR3 is 14 residues long. The V gene's germline CDR1 is SGHRS and CDR2 YFSETQ. The V and J ends lost 6 bases and 5 bases, in that order; junction bases with no gene match: 6.

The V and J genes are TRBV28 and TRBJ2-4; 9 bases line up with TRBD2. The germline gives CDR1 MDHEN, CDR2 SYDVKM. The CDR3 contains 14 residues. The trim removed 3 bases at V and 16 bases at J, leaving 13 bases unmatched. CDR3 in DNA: TGTGCCAGCAGTTTGGGAGGGACGACTAGCGGCCGCTACTTC. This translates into CASSLGGTTSGRYF. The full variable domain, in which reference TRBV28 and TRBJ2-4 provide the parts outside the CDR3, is DVKVTQSSRYLVKRTGEKVFLECVQDMDHENMFWYRQDPGLGLRLIYFSYDVKMKEKGDIPEGYSVSREKKERFSLILESASTNQTSMYLCASSLGGTTSGRYFGAGTRLSVL.